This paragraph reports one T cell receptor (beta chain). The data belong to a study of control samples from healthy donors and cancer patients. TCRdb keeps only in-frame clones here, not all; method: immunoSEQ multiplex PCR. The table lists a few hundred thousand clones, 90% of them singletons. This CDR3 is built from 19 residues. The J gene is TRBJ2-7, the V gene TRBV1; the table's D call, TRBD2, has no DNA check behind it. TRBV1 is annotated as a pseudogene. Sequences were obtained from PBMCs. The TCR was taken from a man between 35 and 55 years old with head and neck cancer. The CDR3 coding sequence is TGCACCAGCAGCCAAGATCGGCCTAGCGGGAGGGGTGAGCCCTACGAGCAGTACTTC. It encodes CTSSQDRPSGRGEPYEQYF.